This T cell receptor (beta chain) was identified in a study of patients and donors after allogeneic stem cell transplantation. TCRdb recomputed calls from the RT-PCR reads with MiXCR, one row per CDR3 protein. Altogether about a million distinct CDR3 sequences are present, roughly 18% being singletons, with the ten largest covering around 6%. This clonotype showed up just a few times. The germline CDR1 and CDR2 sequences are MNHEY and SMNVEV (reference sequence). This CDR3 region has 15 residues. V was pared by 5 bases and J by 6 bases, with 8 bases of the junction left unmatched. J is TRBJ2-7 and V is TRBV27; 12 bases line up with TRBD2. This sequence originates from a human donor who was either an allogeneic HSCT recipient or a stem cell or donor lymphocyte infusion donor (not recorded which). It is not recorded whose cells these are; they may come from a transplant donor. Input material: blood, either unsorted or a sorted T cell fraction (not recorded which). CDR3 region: CASSPGTSGLAEQYF. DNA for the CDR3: TGTGCCAGCAGTCCCGGGACTAGCGGGTTGGCCGAGCAGTACTTC.